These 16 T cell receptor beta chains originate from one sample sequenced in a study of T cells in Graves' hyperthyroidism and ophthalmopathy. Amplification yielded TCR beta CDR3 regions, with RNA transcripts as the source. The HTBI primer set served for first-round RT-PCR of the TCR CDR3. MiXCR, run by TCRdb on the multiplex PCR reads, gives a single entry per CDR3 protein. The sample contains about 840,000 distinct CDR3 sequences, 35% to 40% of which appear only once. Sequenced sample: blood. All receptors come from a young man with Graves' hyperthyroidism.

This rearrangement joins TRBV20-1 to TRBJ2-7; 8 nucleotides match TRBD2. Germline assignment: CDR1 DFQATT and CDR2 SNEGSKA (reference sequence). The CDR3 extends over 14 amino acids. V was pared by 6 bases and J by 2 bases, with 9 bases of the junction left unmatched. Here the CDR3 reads CSAEGLGGAYEQYF. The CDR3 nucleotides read TGCAGTGCGGAAGGACTCGGGGGGGCCTACGAGCAGTACTTC.

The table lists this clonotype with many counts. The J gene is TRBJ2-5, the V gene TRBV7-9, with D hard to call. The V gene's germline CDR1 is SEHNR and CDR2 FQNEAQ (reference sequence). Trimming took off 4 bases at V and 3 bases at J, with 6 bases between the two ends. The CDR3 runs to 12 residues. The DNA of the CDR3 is TGTGCCAGCAGCTCGCGAGAAGAGACCCAGTACTTC. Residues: CASSSREETQYF.

The CDR3 loop reads CASSIVWGDSREAFF. CDR3 DNA sequence: TGTGCCAGTAGTATAGTGTGGGGGGACAGCCGAGAAGCTTTCTTT. The V gene is TRBV19, the J gene TRBJ1-1; 7 bases map to TRBD1. Germline V lookup: CDR1 LNHDA, CDR2 SQIVND (reference sequence). The junction had 10 bases not matched to a gene; V was cut back by 1 base and J by 8 bases. The CDR3 consists of 15 residues.

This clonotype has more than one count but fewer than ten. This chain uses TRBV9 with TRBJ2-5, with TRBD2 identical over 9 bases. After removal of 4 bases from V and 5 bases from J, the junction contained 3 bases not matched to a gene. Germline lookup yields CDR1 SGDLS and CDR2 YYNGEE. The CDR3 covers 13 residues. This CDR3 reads CASSSGTSETQYF. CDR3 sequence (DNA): TGTGCCAGCAGCTCCGGGACTAGCGAGACCCAGTACTTC. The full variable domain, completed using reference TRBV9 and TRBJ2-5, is DSGVTQTPKHLITATGQRVTLRCSPRSGDLSVYWYQQSLDQGLQFLIQYYNGEERAKGNILERFSAQQFPDLHSELNLSSLELGDSALYFCASSSGTSETQYFGPGTRLLVL.

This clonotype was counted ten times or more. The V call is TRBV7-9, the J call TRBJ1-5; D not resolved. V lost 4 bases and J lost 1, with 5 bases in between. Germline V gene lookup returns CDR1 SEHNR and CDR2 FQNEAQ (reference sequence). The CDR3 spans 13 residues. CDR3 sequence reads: CASSSTSNQPQHF. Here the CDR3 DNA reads TGTGCCAGCAGCTCCACAAGCAATCAGCCCCAGCATTTT.

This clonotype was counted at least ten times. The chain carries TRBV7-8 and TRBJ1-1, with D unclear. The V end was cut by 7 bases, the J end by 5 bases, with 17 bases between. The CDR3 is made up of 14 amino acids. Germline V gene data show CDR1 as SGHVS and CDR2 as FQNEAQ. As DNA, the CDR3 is TGTGCCAGCACCCTCCCAGAGTGGACGACTGAAGCTTTCTTT. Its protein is CASTLPEWTTEAFF.

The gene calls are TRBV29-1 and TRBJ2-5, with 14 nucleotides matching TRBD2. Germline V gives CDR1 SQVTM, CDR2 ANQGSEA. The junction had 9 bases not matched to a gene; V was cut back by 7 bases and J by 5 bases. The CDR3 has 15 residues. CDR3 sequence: CSASRGLAGEETQYF. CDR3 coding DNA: TGCAGCGCCTCCAGGGGACTAGCGGGGGAGGAGACCCAGTACTTC.

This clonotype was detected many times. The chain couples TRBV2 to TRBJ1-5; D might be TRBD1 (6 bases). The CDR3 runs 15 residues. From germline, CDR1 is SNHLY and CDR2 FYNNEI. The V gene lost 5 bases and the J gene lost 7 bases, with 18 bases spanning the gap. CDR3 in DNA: TGTGCCAGCAGTCAACAGGGTGGCCAGGGACAGCCCCAGCATTTT. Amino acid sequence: CASSQQGGQGQPQHF. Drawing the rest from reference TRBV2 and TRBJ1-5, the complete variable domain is EPEVTQTPSHQVTQMGQEVILRCVPISNHLYFYWYRQILGQKVEFLVSFYNNEISEKSEIFDDQFSVERPDGSNFTLKIRSTKLEDSAMYFCASSQQGGQGQPQHFGDGTRLSIL.

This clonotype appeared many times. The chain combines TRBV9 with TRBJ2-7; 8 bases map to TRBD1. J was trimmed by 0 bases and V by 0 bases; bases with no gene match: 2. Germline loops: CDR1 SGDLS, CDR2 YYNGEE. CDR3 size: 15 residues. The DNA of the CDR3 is TGTGCCAGCAGCGTAGGACAGGGGATCTCCTACGAGCAGTACTTC. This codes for CASSVGQGISYEQYF.

CDR3 sequence reads: CASSEGQGARRAFF. The DNA for the CDR3 is TGCGCCAGCAGTGAGGGACAGGGGGCGAGACGAGCTTTCTTT. The V call is TRBV10-1, the J call TRBJ1-1; 11 nucleotides line up with TRBD1. The CDR3 totals 14 residues. The V gene's germline CDR1 is WNHNN and CDR2 SYGVQD (reference sequence). After removal of 2 bases from V and 10 bases from J, the junction contained 6 bases not matched to a gene.

The CDR3 coding sequence is TGCAGTGCTAGGGACCGGGACGGGGCCAACGTCCTGACTTTC. Translated: CSARDRDGANVLTF. The chain has TRBV20-1 and TRBJ2-6; the D gene could be TRBD1 or TRBD2 (5 bases each). Between the trimmed V and J ends, which lost 3 bases and 4 bases, there was a span of 10 bases. The CDR3 is made up of 14 amino acids. Germline values: CDR1 DFQATT, CDR2 SNEGSKA (reference sequence).

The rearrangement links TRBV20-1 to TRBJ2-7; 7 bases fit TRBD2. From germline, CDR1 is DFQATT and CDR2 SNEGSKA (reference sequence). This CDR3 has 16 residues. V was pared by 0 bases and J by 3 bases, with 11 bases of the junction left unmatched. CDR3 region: CSARDTASGTFYEQYF. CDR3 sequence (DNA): TGCAGTGCTAGAGATACGGCTAGCGGAACCTTCTACGAGCAGTACTTC.

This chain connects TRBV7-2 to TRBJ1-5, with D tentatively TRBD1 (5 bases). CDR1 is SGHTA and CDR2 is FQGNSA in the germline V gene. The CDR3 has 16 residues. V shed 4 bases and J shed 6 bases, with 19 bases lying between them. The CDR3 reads CASSSRLAGGGQPQHF. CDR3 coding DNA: TGTGCCAGCAGCTCCCGCCTTGCGGGGGGAGGTCAGCCCCAGCATTTT.

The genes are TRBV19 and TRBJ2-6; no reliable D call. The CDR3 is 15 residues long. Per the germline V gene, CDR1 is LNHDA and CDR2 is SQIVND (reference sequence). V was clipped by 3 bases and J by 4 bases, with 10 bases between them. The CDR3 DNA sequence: TGTGCCAGTAGTATTTCCCTCGAGGGGGCCAACGTCCTGACTTTC. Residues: CASSISLEGANVLTF.

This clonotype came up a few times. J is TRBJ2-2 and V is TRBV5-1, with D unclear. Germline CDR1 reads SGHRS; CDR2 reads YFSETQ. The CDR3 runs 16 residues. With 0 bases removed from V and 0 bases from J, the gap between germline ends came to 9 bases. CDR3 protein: CASSLGPVANTGELFF. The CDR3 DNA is TGCGCCAGCAGCTTGGGACCGGTCGCGAACACCGGGGAGCTGTTTTTT.

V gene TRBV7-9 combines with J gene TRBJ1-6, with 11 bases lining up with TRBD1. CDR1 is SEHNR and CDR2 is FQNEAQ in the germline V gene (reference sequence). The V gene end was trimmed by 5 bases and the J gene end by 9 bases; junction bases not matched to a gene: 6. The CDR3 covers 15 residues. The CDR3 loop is CASSRDRGFRSPLHF. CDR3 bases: TGTGCCAGCAGCAGGGACAGGGGGTTTCGTTCACCCCTCCACTTT.